The clone carrying this T cell receptor beta chain was seen a handful of times. At one boundary the junction diverges from the germline segment, which might be a read error. After template switching added a universal primer site, the resulting cDNA carried unique molecular identifiers. In TCRdb, the 5' RACE reads were re-called with MiXCR into one record per CDR3 protein. The table includes fewer than 800,000 distinct CDR3 sequences, about 7.1% detected once. This entry belongs to a study of identical twins. The sample also formed part of further work on yellow fever vaccine responses in identical twins.

Sequenced: PBMCs. This TCR derives from a woman aged 18 to 35 in good health.

CDR3 in amino acids: CASRLSGPGELFF. Here the CDR3 DNA reads TGTGCCAGCAGATTATCAGGGCCCGGGGAGCTGTTTTTT. The V gene is TRBV27, the J gene TRBJ2-2, with TRBD1 as a possible D gene (5 bases). Germline V gene sequence: CDR1 MNHEY, CDR2 SMNVEV (reference sequence). The CDR3 contains 13 residues.